Below are 15 T cell receptor beta chains sequenced from a single sample in a study of shared clonotypes between healthy human individuals. Measured with immunoSEQ multiplex PCR; TCRdb has only the in-frame clones, and not every one. The profile shows 1.6 million or so clones, just under 99% of them singletons. Sequencing was done on a sample of naive CD4+ T cells sorted from blood. As for subset: CD45RA+ positively selected. These receptors were obtained from a man younger than 40 in good health.

The gene calls are TRBV5-4 and TRBJ2-4, with D tentatively TRBD1 or TRBD2 (5 bases each). The length of the CDR3 is 14 residues. Deletions cut 2 bases from V and 0 bases from J, with 6 bases between. The germline V gene has CDR1 SGHNT and CDR2 YYREEE (reference sequence). The CDR3 loop is CASSFGTAKNIQYF. In nucleotides, the CDR3 is TGTGCCAGCAGCTTCGGGACAGCCAAAAACATTCAGTACTTC.

The chain couples TRBV11-3 to TRBJ2-5; the D gene could be TRBD1 or TRBD2 (6 bases each). Germline V lookup: CDR1 SGHNT, CDR2 YENEEA. The CDR3 length is 15 residues. V gave up 2 bases and J gave up 1 base, with 11 bases separating them. The CDR3 DNA is TGTGCCAGCAGCTTATATAAGGGGGGCCAAGAGACCCAGTACTTC. Amino acids: CASSLYKGGQETQYF.

Comments on this clone: Other DNA sequences in the same sample also yield this CDR3. CDR3 nucleotide sequence: TGTGCCAGCAGCTTAGACAGATTGAACACTGAAGCTTTCTTT. It yields the protein CASSLDRLNTEAFF. V gene TRBV5-4 combines with J gene TRBJ1-1; the D gene is possibly TRBD1 (5 bases). The CDR3 is made up of 14 amino acids. The ends were cut back, 2 bases at V and 0 bases at J, with 8 bases in the middle. Germline V CDR1 and CDR2: SGHNT, YYREEE (reference sequence). The whole variable domain, filled in from reference TRBV5-4 and TRBJ1-1, reads ETGVTQSPTHLIKTRGQQVTLRCSSQSGHNTVSWYQQALGQGPQFIFQYYREEENGRGNFPPRFSGLQFPNYSSELNVNALELDDSALYLCASSLDRLNTEAFFGQGTRLTVV.

V is TRBV9 and J is TRBJ2-7; D remains ambiguous. V shed 1 base and J shed 3 bases, with 11 bases lying between them. The CDR3 contains 14 residues. Germline CDR1 is SGDLS and CDR2 is YYNGEE. The CDR3 spells CASSVRRANYEQYF. DNA of the CDR3: TGTGCCAGCAGCGTAAGGAGAGCTAACTACGAGCAGTACTTC. The whole variable domain, remainder taken from reference TRBV9 and TRBJ2-7, is DSGVTQTPKHLITATGQRVTLRCSPRSGDLSVYWYQQSLDQGLQFLIQYYNGEERAKGNILERFSAQQFPDLHSELNLSSLELGDSALYFCASSVRRANYEQYFGPGTRLTVT.

The chain is built from TRBV5-1 and TRBJ2-2; the match to TRBD1 covers 7 bases. The CDR3 totals 16 residues. The germline gives CDR1 SGHRS, CDR2 YFSETQ. Trimming took 4 bases from V and 5 from J; bases not matched to a gene: 11. The CDR3 protein is CASSVVSGTETGELFF. The CDR3 DNA sequence: TGCGCCAGCAGCGTGGTTAGTGGGACAGAGACCGGGGAGCTGTTTTTT.

This chain links TRBV5-4 with TRBJ2-7; D is ambiguous. V lost 3 bases and J lost 3, with 16 bases in between. This CDR3 has 15 residues. Germline V gene data show CDR1 as SGHNT and CDR2 as YYREEE (reference sequence). The CDR3 nucleotides read TGTGCCAGCAGCTCTGGCGGATATTCTTTCTACGAGCAGTACTTC. Protein product: CASSSGGYSFYEQYF.

The chain links TRBV7-9 to TRBJ2-1; TRBD2 agrees at 9 bases. CDR1 and CDR2 (germline): SEHNR, FQNEAQ (reference sequence). The CDR3 sequence is 15 residues long. V shed 2 bases, J shed 3 bases, and the junction held 2 bases outside the gene matches. The CDR3 region has the DNA TGTGCCAGCAGCTTATCTAGCGGGAACTACAATGAGCAGTTCTTC. It translates to CASSLSSGNYNEQFF.

A single count supports this clone. V usage is TRBV18 and J usage is TRBJ1-2; D is possibly TRBD1 (5 bases). The CDR3 covers 12 residues. V was shortened by 6 bases and J by 6 bases, with 11 bases between the two germline ends. Looked up from germline, CDR1 is KGHSH and CDR2 is LQKENI. Here the CDR3 DNA reads TGTGCCAGCTCCGAACAGGACCATGGCTACACCTTC. Translating it yields CASSEQDHGYTF.

Remarks on this clone: This specimen includes other DNA sequences encoding the same CDR3. V usage is TRBV28 and J usage is TRBJ2-1; D remains ambiguous. V dropped 2 bases and J dropped 6 bases, with 2 bases sitting between them. This CDR3 spans 11 amino acids. Germline CDR1 and CDR2: MDHEN and SYDVKM. CDR3 sequence reads: CASSLGNEQFF. The DNA of the CDR3 is TGTGCCAGCAGTTTAGGCAATGAGCAGTTCTTC.

The gene calls are TRBV9 and TRBJ2-3; 7 positions match TRBD2. The CDR3 is 17 amino acids. The V and J ends lost 0 bases and 0 bases, in that order; junction bases with no gene match: 7. Germline V gene lookup returns CDR1 SGDLS and CDR2 YYNGEE. For the CDR3, the DNA is TGTGCCAGCAGCGTAGGAAGAGGGCGGGAGAGCACAGATACGCAGTATTTT. This translates into CASSVGRGRESTDTQYF.

The rearrangement uses TRBV28 and TRBJ1-2; D is undetermined. The CDR3 sequence is 13 residues long. The V gene's germline CDR1 is MDHEN and CDR2 SYDVKM. Between the trimmed V and J ends, which lost 7 bases and 0 bases, there was a span of 9 bases. The CDR3 is CASTAVANYGYTF. The CDR3 DNA is TGTGCCAGCACTGCAGTAGCTAACTATGGCTACACCTTC.

This clone appeared once. The chain combines TRBV5-6 with TRBJ2-7, with D possibly matching TRBD2 (5 bases). CDR3 size: 15 residues. CDR1 and CDR2 from the germline V gene are SGHDT and YYEEEE. V lost 2 bases and J 3 bases, leaving 15 bases between the germline ends. The CDR3 sequence is CASSLRRGVYYEQYF. CDR3 in DNA: TGTGCCAGCAGCTTACGACGGGGAGTCTACTACGAGCAGTACTTC.

The gene calls are TRBV6-6 and TRBJ2-1; D unresolved. This CDR3 has 16 residues. The germline CDR1 and CDR2 sequences are MNHNY and SVGAGI (reference sequence). Trimming took 0 bases from V and 12 from J, leaving 21 bases between them. CDR3 in DNA: TGTGCCAGCAGTTACTCGTCGGCGCCCAGGCCGCCCAGGCAGTTCTTC. Its translation is CASSYSSAPRPPRQFF.

This sequence joins TRBV4-1 and TRBJ2-7, with D perhaps TRBD2 (6 bases). V was pared by 1 base and J by 0 bases, with 13 bases between. Germline CDR1 is MGHRA and CDR2 is YSYEKL. This CDR3 contains 16 residues. CDR3 sequence: CASSQGSGVGSYEQYF. The CDR3 nucleotides are TGCGCCAGCAGCCAAGGTAGCGGAGTGGGCTCCTACGAGCAGTACTTC.

This chain uses TRBV18 with TRBJ2-7, with 8 bases lining up with TRBD1. This CDR3 is built from 15 residues. Germline values: CDR1 KGHSH, CDR2 LQKENI. V was clipped by 3 bases and J by 6 bases; unmatched bases: 10. The CDR3 region has the DNA TGTGCCAGCTCACCTTCAGGGGGCTTGGGGACCGAGCAGTACTTC. Protein: CASSPSGGLGTEQYF.